The 17 T cell receptor beta chains given below trace back to one sample, sequenced in a study of blood T cell repertoires in COVID-19. The protocol was immunoSEQ multiplex PCR, while the TCRdb copy is restricted to in-frame clones and leaves out a portion. There are roughly 480,000 clones in the sample; roughly nine tenths occur only once, and around 0.92% lies in the top ten. The specimen sequenced was peripheral blood. These receptors all come from a man aged 18 to 29 with COVID-19, enrolled during active disease.

CDR3 coding DNA: TGTGCCAGCAGGACAGGGGGCCGCACAGATACGCAGTATTTT. The encoded protein is CASRTGGRTDTQYF. This chain links TRBV28 with TRBJ2-3, with 10 bases matching TRBD1. The ends lost 6 bases at V and 1 base at J; junction bases unmatched: 1. CDR3 length: 14 amino acids. Germline V gives CDR1 MDHEN, CDR2 SYDVKM.

This chain connects TRBV4-1 to TRBJ2-7; possibly TRBD1 for D (6 bases). The CDR3 spans 13 residues. The germline V and J ends were trimmed by 1 base and 7 bases, with 11 bases remaining between them. Germline CDR1 reads MGHRA; CDR2 reads YSYEKL. The CDR3 DNA is TGCGCCAGCAGCCAAGCCCCCAGGGGAGAGCAGTACTTC. The encoded protein is CASSQAPRGEQYF.

The V call is TRBV2, the J call TRBJ1-5, with D uncertain. The CDR3 covers 14 residues. V gave up 7 bases and J gave up 0 bases, with 10 bases separating them. Germline V lookup: CDR1 SNHLY, CDR2 FYNNEI. CDR3 DNA: TGTGCCAGCAATGACCAGTATAGCAATCAGCCCCAGCATTTT. The encoded protein is CASNDQYSNQPQHF.

The CDR3 sequence is CASSPGQNYEQYF. The CDR3 coding sequence is TGTGCCAGCTCACCGGGACAGAACTACGAGCAGTACTTC. V and J are TRBV18 and TRBJ2-7; the match to TRBD1 covers 7 bases. Looked up from germline, CDR1 is KGHSH and CDR2 is LQKENI. After removal of 3 bases from V and 3 bases from J, the junction contained 2 bases not matched to a gene. CDR3 size: 13 residues.

The chain combines TRBV12-5 with TRBJ1-2, with D possibly being TRBD1 (6 bases). The V gene's germline CDR1 is LGHNT and CDR2 FRNRAP. V shed 1 base and J shed 3 bases, with 9 bases lying between them. CDR3 length equals 14 residues. The CDR3 coding sequence is TGTGCTAGTGGTTTGGCGGACAGTCACTATGGCTACACCTTC. Translated, it gives CASGLADSHYGYTF.

The chain recombines TRBV23-1 with TRBJ1-4; 8 positions match TRBD1. TRBV23-1 is assigned to the ORF class and has an uncertain function. Trimming at V came to 3 bases and at J to 8 bases, leaving 14 bases not matched to a gene. This CDR3 is 17 amino acids long. In DNA form, the CDR3 reads TGCGCCAGCAGTCAGGGCGGCTTAGGGACAGGCAAGGAAAAACTGTTTTTT. It translates to CASSQGGLGTGKEKLFF.

This chain connects TRBV28 to TRBJ2-3; 12 nucleotides line up with TRBD2. The CDR3 sequence is 15 residues long. V was pared by 5 bases and J by 6 bases, with 6 bases of the junction left unmatched. CDR1 is MDHEN and CDR2 is SYDVKM in the germline V gene. Written as DNA, the CDR3 is TGTGCCAGCAGTCTCTTTGGGACTAGCGGGGATACGCAGTATTTT. It is translated as CASSLFGTSGDTQYF.

The gene calls are TRBV25-1 and TRBJ1-6; TRBD1 is a possible D gene (5 bases). Germline-derived CDR1 and CDR2 are MGHDK and SYGVNS. The CDR3 is 16 residues long. The V gene lost 6 bases and the J gene lost 5 bases, with 17 bases spanning the gap. The DNA of the CDR3 is TGTGCCAGCAGGGCGGGACGGGCCGGAGATAATTCACCCCTCCACTTT. Its protein is CASRAGRAGDNSPLHF.

The V gene is TRBV3-1 (or the pseudogene TRBV3-2), the J gene TRBJ1-4; D remains ambiguous. Germline V CDR1 and CDR2: LGHDT, YNNKEL (reference sequence). Trimming left V 4 bases short and J 4 bases short, with 7 bases between. CDR3 length equals 13 residues. CDR3 coding DNA: TGTGCCAGCAGCCCACTCATTAATGAAAAACTGTTTTTT. Encoded protein: CASSPLINEKLFF.

The chain combines TRBV7-9 with TRBJ2-2; TRBD2 is a possible D gene (6 bases). The CDR3 is made up of 15 amino acids. The V end lost 5 bases, the J end lost 5 bases, and 15 bases lay between the germline ends. Germline V gives CDR1 SEHNR, CDR2 FQNEAQ (reference sequence). The CDR3 DNA sequence: TGTGCCAGCAGCCCGACCCCACGGGAGACCGGGGAGCTGTTTTTT. This sequence encodes CASSPTPRETGELFF.

This clone was seen more than once but under ten times. The chain employs TRBV7-9 and TRBJ1-3, with a weak D call TRBD1 (6 bases). CDR3 length: 16 amino acids. V was pared by 7 bases and J by 0 bases, with 16 bases between. The germline V gene has CDR1 SEHNR and CDR2 FQNEAQ (reference sequence). CDR3 nucleotides: TGTGCCAGCACCATTATACAGGGTAACTCTGGAAACACCATATATTTT. Translation: CASTIIQGNSGNTIYF.

The chain employs TRBV6-4 and TRBJ2-2; perhaps TRBD2 as D (6 bases). The CDR3 has 13 residues. The germline CDR1 and CDR2 sequences are MRHNA and SNTAGT. Trimming took off 6 bases at V and 6 bases at J, with 11 bases between the two ends. CDR3: CASSREVAGELFF. The DNA of the CDR3 is TGTGCCAGCAGCAGGGAGGTGGCCGGGGAGCTGTTTTTT.

The gene calls are TRBV5-4 and TRBJ2-3, with 13 bases lining up with TRBD2. The CDR3 covers 16 residues. Germline CDR1 and CDR2: SGHNT and YYREEE (reference sequence). V trimming: 2 bases; J trimming: 6 bases; junction bases outside the gene matches: 6. CDR3 nucleotide sequence: TGTGCCAGCAGCTTAAGACTAGCGGGGGGTGGGGATACGCAGTATTTT. Encoded protein: CASSLRLAGGGDTQYF.

V is TRBV5-5 and J is TRBJ2-7, with D tentatively TRBD1 (5 bases). Trimming left V 0 bases short and J 1 base short, with 5 bases between. The CDR3 sequence is 13 residues long. Germline CDR1 and CDR2: SGHKS and YYEKEE (reference sequence). DNA for the CDR3: TGTGCCAGCAGCTTGGGACAGTCCTACGAGCAGTACTTC. Protein: CASSLGQSYEQYF.

The genes are TRBV9 and TRBJ2-1, with 8 nucleotides matching TRBD2. After removal of 0 bases from V and 3 bases from J, the junction contained 5 bases not matched to a gene. CDR3 length: 16 residues. Germline CDR1 reads SGDLS; CDR2 reads YYNGEE. CDR3 bases: TGTGCCAGCAGCGTAGGGGCTAGCGGGTTCTACAATGAGCAGTTCTTC. This gives the protein CASSVGASGFYNEQFF.

About this clone: This sample includes further DNA sequences coding for the same CDR3. The chain is built from TRBV27 and TRBJ2-7; 8 bases match TRBD2. This CDR3 has 15 amino acids. V shed 5 bases and J 2 bases; nucleotides not matched to a gene: 8. CDR1 MNHEY and CDR2 SMNVEV come from the germline V gene (reference sequence). CDR3 bases: TGTGCCAGCAGTGTAACTAGCGGAACTGCCTACGAGCAGTACTTC. Its protein product is CASSVTSGTAYEQYF.

The genes are TRBV23-1 and TRBJ2-5; 12 nucleotides align to TRBD1. TRBV23-1 is known as an ORF, though its function is uncertain. CDR3 length: 16 residues. Losses at the gene ends were 3 bases for V and 5 bases for J; bases not matched to a gene: 7. CDR3: CASSQRDRGPLETQYF. The DNA for the CDR3 is TGCGCCAGCAGTCAGCGGGACAGGGGGCCTTTGGAGACCCAGTACTTC.